Following are 27 T cell receptor beta chains from one sample sequenced in a study of blood T cell repertoires in COVID-19. TCRdb's table, derived via immunoSEQ multiplex PCR, lists solely in-frame clones and lacks some. This table holds 80,000 to 90,000 clones, about four fifths found once. The sample was peripheral blood. These receptors were taken from a woman aged 70-85 years with acute or convalescent COVID-19.

The CDR3 nucleotides read TGCGCCAGCAGTGACCAAGGGCGGGGGGGCGGTTGGAATGAGCAGTTCTTC. Translation gives CASSDQGRGGGWNEQFF. The chain carries TRBV10-1 and TRBJ2-1; the match to TRBD2 covers 9 bases. The V and J ends lost 3 bases and 7 bases, in that order; junction bases with no gene match: 13. CDR3 length: 17 amino acids. CDR1 is WNHNN and CDR2 is SYGVQD in the germline V gene (reference sequence).

CDR3 residues: CASRTMATEAFF. In DNA form, the CDR3 reads TGTGCCAGCAGAACAATGGCAACTGAAGCTTTCTTT. This rearrangement joins TRBV12-3 or TRBV12-4 to TRBJ1-1; unclear D gene. Trimming shortened V by 6 bases and J by 5 bases, and 10 bases separated the two germline ends. The CDR3 contains 12 residues.

The rearrangement uses TRBV4-1 and TRBJ2-2, with 9 bases lining up with TRBD1. Germline V gives CDR1 MGHRA, CDR2 YSYEKL. Trimming removed 3 bases from V and 2 bases from J; junction bases left unmatched: 7. The CDR3 runs 17 residues. The CDR3 sequence: CASSHDPGQGNTGELFF. CDR3 in DNA: TGCGCCAGCAGCCACGATCCGGGACAGGGCAACACCGGGGAGCTGTTTTTT.

The chain couples TRBV28 to TRBJ1-1; D is ambiguous. Trimming cost V 6 bases and J 3 bases, with 11 bases left between them. The CDR3 consists of 13 residues. Germline CDR1 is MDHEN and CDR2 is SYDVKM. The CDR3 DNA is TGTGCCAGCAGAATTAAATTAGACACTGAAGCTTTCTTT. Translating it yields CASRIKLDTEAFF.

The chain combines TRBV4-2 with TRBJ2-3; tentative D call: TRBD2 (6 bases). The CDR3 has 17 residues. V was clipped by 1 base and J by 4 bases, with 18 bases between them. Germline V gives CDR1 LGHNA, CDR2 YNFKEQ. The CDR3 region is CASSQGGEVTLPDTQYF. CDR3 DNA: TGTGCCAGCAGCCAAGGAGGGGAGGTCACCCTCCCAGATACGCAGTATTTT.

Turning to this clone: Other DNA sequences from this sample encode an identical CDR3 as well. The chain links TRBV11-3 to TRBJ2-3, with a possible D match to TRBD1 (5 bases). The germline V and J ends were trimmed by 2 bases and 3 bases, with 9 bases remaining between them. CDR1 SGHNT and CDR2 YENEEA come from the germline V gene. The CDR3 spans 14 residues. CDR3 coding DNA: TGTGCCAGCAGCTTATCCAGGGCTACAGATACGCAGTATTTT. Amino acid sequence: CASSLSRATDTQYF.

The J gene is TRBJ1-2, the V gene TRBV5-8, with 10 bases matching TRBD1. From germline, CDR1 is SGHTS and CDR2 YDEGEE. V lost 4 bases, J lost 4 bases, and 10 bases stayed unmatched. The CDR3 runs to 16 residues. The CDR3 region is CASSPTGGLNIYGYTF. DNA of the CDR3: TGTGCCAGCAGCCCGACAGGGGGCCTCAATATCTATGGCTACACCTTC.

With regard to this clone: At the DNA level, this CDR3 is encoded by other sequences in the same sample as well. The chain carries TRBV5-1 and TRBJ2-2; unclear D gene. Trimming shortened V by 0 bases and J by 5 bases, and 8 bases separated the two germline ends. The CDR3 runs to 14 residues. Germline-derived CDR1 and CDR2 are SGHRS and YFSETQ. The CDR3 spells CASSLGASTGELFF. CDR3 nucleotides: TGCGCCAGCAGCTTGGGGGCCTCTACCGGGGAGCTGTTTTTT.

The chain uses TRBV5-1 and TRBJ1-1; D is unclear. The CDR3 sequence is 14 residues long. Germline values: CDR1 SGHRS, CDR2 YFSETQ. Deletions cut 2 bases from V and 3 bases from J, with 11 bases between. The CDR3 region is CASSLSPRYTEAFF. For the CDR3, the DNA is TGCGCCAGCAGCTTATCGCCGCGATACACTGAAGCTTTCTTT. The variable domain in full, completed from reference TRBV5-1 and TRBJ1-1, reads KAGVTQTPRYLIKTRGQQVTLSCSPISGHRSVSWYQQTPGQGLQFLFEYFSETQRNKGNFPGRFSGRQFSNSRSEMNVSTLELGDSALYLCASSLSPRYTEAFFGQGTRLTVV.

The chain has TRBV27 and TRBJ2-7, with a possible D match to TRBD1 (6 bases). V was clipped by 8 bases and J by 1 base, with 15 bases between them. The germline CDR1 and CDR2 sequences are MNHEY and SMNVEV (reference sequence). The CDR3 is made up of 14 amino acids. Here the CDR3 DNA reads TGTGCCAGCGCCTCTCCCGGACAGTCCTACGAGCAGTACTTC. This encodes CASASPGQSYEQYF.

This clone has a single count. V and J are TRBV6-6 and TRBJ1-2; D is undetermined. The germline CDR1 and CDR2 sequences are MNHNY and SVGAGI (reference sequence). This CDR3 contains 15 residues. The germline V and J ends were trimmed by 5 bases and 8 bases, with 21 bases remaining between them. CDR3 DNA sequence: TGTGCCAGCAGTGACCCGGGGAGGGCTTCAGGCGGCTACACCTTC. Its protein is CASSDPGRASGGYTF.

The J gene is TRBJ1-1, the V gene TRBV12-3 or TRBV12-4, with D perhaps TRBD1 (5 bases). The CDR3 spans 13 residues. Trimming stripped 5 bases from V and 4 bases from J, with 11 bases between. This CDR3 reads CASSQQEITEAFF. CDR3 in DNA: TGTGCCAGCAGTCAACAGGAGATCACTGAAGCTTTCTTT.

This chain connects TRBV19 to TRBJ1-2; possible D gene TRBD1, 5 bases. Trimming cost V 1 base and J 4 bases, with 10 bases left between them. Germline V CDR1 and CDR2: LNHDA, SQIVND (reference sequence). This CDR3 is built from 14 residues. The DNA for the CDR3 is TGTGCCAGTAGTATAGCCGGGAGGGGCTATGGCTACACCTTC. Translating it yields CASSIAGRGYGYTF.

This chain joins TRBV27 and TRBJ1-1; weak D call: TRBD1 (5 bases). Trimming removed 5 bases at V and 9 bases at J, with 13 bases between. There are 12 residues in the CDR3. The germline V gene has CDR1 MNHEY and CDR2 SMNVEV (reference sequence). CDR3 amino acids: CASSVWQGKAFF. The CDR3 coding sequence is TGTGCCAGCAGTGTCTGGCAGGGAAAAGCTTTCTTT.

The chain joins TRBV5-4 to TRBJ2-7; TRBD2 aligns across 11 bases. Germline V lookup: CDR1 SGHNT, CDR2 YYREEE (reference sequence). Trimming cost V 4 bases and J 0 bases; bases outside gene matches: 6. The CDR3 has 16 residues. The CDR3 region has the DNA TGTGCCAGCAGCCGGATGACTAGCGGGGACTCCTACGAGCAGTACTTC. Translation gives CASSRMTSGDSYEQYF.

Of note for this clone: An end of the junction differs from the germline gene, which may be a read error. This chain uses TRBV3-1 (or the pseudogene TRBV3-2) with TRBJ1-3; the D gene is possibly TRBD1 (6 bases). Germline-derived CDR1 and CDR2 are LGHDT and YNNKEL (reference sequence). This CDR3 comprises 15 residues. The CDR3 here is CASTQQGLSGNTIYF. The CDR3 DNA sequence: TGTGCCAGCACCCAACAGGGCCTCTCTGGAAACACCATATATTTT.

This clone was found once. J is TRBJ1-2 and V is TRBV18; TRBD1 might be the D (5 bases). The ends were cut back, 0 bases at V and 7 bases at J, with 15 bases in the middle. The length of the CDR3 is 15 residues. Germline CDR1 reads KGHSH; CDR2 reads LQKENI. The CDR3, as DNA: TGTGCCAGCTCACCACCAAGTAGGGGCCAGGGTGGCTACACCTTC. Protein: CASSPPSRGQGGYTF.

The genes are TRBV15 and TRBJ1-4; no definite D call. The germline V gene has CDR1 LNHNV and CDR2 YYDKDF (reference sequence). V was shortened by 3 bases and J by 0 bases, with 11 bases between the two germline ends. The CDR3 extends over 16 amino acids. CDR3: CATSRALSSTNEKLFF. CDR3 nucleotide sequence: TGTGCCACCAGCAGGGCCTTATCTTCAACTAATGAAAAACTGTTTTTT.

This chain connects TRBV30 to TRBJ1-2; D remains unclear. The ends were cut back, 0 bases at V and 7 bases at J, with 9 bases in the middle. The CDR3 is 12 amino acids. Germline-derived CDR1 and CDR2 are GTSNPN and SVGIG (reference sequence). CDR3 DNA: TGTGCCTGGAGTGTAATGTGGGCTGGCTACACCTTC. It specifies CAWSVMWAGYTF. Together with reference TRBV30 and TRBJ1-2, the CDR3 gives the full variable domain: SQTIHQWPATLVQPVGSPLSLECTVEGTSNPNLYWYRQAAGRGLQLLFYSVGIGQISSEVPQNLSASRPQDRQFILSSKKLLLSDSGFYLCAWSVMWAGYTFGSGTRLTVV.

V is TRBV2 and J is TRBJ1-5; TRBD1 might be the D (6 bases). CDR3 size: 14 residues. The germline gives CDR1 SNHLY, CDR2 FYNNEI. V was clipped by 5 bases and J by 7 bases, with 15 bases between them. The CDR3, as DNA: TGTGCCAGCAGTTCACAGGGAGCAGGCCAGCCCCAGCATTTT. It yields the protein CASSSQGAGQPQHF.

The CDR3 DNA reads as TGTGCCATCAGACCCGGGACAGGGAACACTGAAGCTTTCTTT. It specifies CAIRPGTGNTEAFF. J is TRBJ1-1 and V is TRBV10-3, with TRBD1 matching 8 bases. Germline CDR1 reads ENHRY; CDR2 reads SYGVKD. J lost 1 base, V lost 6 bases, and 4 bases had no gene match. This CDR3 comprises 14 residues.

This clone appeared a single time. V gene TRBV9 combines with J gene TRBJ1-6, with D possibly matching TRBD1 (5 bases). The CDR3 is 15 residues long. V was clipped by 2 bases and J by 8 bases, with 14 bases between them. Per the germline V gene, CDR1 is SGDLS and CDR2 is YYNGEE. CDR3 residues: CASSVQPLGDSPLHF. The DNA for the CDR3 is TGTGCCAGCAGCGTGCAACCCTTAGGGGATTCACCCCTCCACTTT. Looking up the rest from reference TRBV9 and TRBJ1-6 gives the full variable domain: DSGVTQTPKHLITATGQRVTLRCSPRSGDLSVYWYQQSLDQGLQFLIQYYNGEERAKGNILERFSAQQFPDLHSELNLSSLELGDSALYFCASSVQPLGDSPLHFGNGTRLTVT.

The chain couples TRBV9 to TRBJ2-3; 11 bases line up with TRBD2. Germline CDR1 is SGDLS and CDR2 is YYNGEE. Germline trimming cut 3 bases from V and 5 bases from J; bases unmatched to any gene: 11. The CDR3 runs 17 residues. CDR3 amino acids: CASSAHLAGGVVDTQYF. CDR3 bases: TGTGCCAGCAGCGCTCACCTAGCGGGGGGCGTCGTAGATACGCAGTATTTT.

The chain links TRBV19 to TRBJ1-2; D call uncertain. This CDR3 contains 14 residues. V lost 4 bases, J lost 1 base, and 10 bases lay in between. Germline CDR1 is LNHDA and CDR2 is SQIVND (reference sequence). The CDR3 nucleotides read TGTGCCAGTAGTAGAAGGGAGATTAACTATGGCTACACCTTC. Protein product: CASSRREINYGYTF.

The chain has TRBV18 and TRBJ1-6; 7 nucleotides match TRBD1. J lost 10 bases, V lost 3 bases, and 9 bases had no gene match. From germline, CDR1 is KGHSH and CDR2 LQKENI. This CDR3 comprises 15 residues. CDR3 amino acids: CASSPTDREYSPLHF. The DNA for the CDR3 is TGTGCCAGCTCACCCACCGACAGGGAATACTCACCCCTCCACTTT.

The chain is built from TRBV12-3 or TRBV12-4 and TRBJ1-1; D is unclear. V shed 8 bases and J shed 4 bases, with 14 bases lying between them. This CDR3 comprises 13 residues. CDR3 residues: CASGLGQTTEAFF. The CDR3 DNA reads as TGTGCCAGCGGACTTGGCCAAACCACTGAAGCTTTCTTT.

This clone appeared a few times. The chain joins TRBV2 to TRBJ1-2; TRBD1 aligns across 10 bases. Germline loops: CDR1 SNHLY, CDR2 FYNNEI. After removal of 7 bases from V and 2 bases from J, the junction contained 10 bases not matched to a gene. This CDR3 contains 16 residues. In DNA form, the CDR3 reads TGTGCCAGCACCAAGGACAGGGGGAGTTGGAACTATGGCTACACCTTC. Its protein is CASTKDRGSWNYGYTF.